These T cell receptor beta chains were read from a single sample in a study of post-analysis software for immune sequencing data. Using its own MiXCR run on the PCR reads, TCRdb lists one record per CDR3 protein. The sample holds under 200,000 distinct CDR3 sequences, about 36% seen once. Source: blood, taken after autologous hematopoietic stem cell transplantation. The receptors come from a girl under 18 with multiple sclerosis. Each CDR3 is given with its conserved first and last residue. D genes are given only for firm matches. Size tells how often a clone was seen (once, few, many) or the class of an expanded clone, and some rows leave it out.

abundance: NA
d_gene: TRBD2
v_gene: TRBV3-1
j_gene: TRBJ2-3
len: 16
CDR3aa: CASSQAIAGGTDTQYF
CDR3nt: TGTGCCAGCAGCCAAGCTATAGCGGGAGGCACAGATACGCAGTATTTT

abundance: NA
d_gene: TRBD2
v_gene: TRBV6-2/TRBV6-3
j_gene: TRBJ2-3
len: 18
CDR3aa: CASSYSSRLAGVTDTQYF
CDR3nt: TGTGCCAGCAGTTACTCGTCACGACTAGCGGGAGTTACAGATACGCAGTATTTT

abundance: NA
d_gene: NA
v_gene: TRBV7-2
j_gene: TRBJ1-2
len: 12
CDR3aa: CASSLDSSGHTF
CDR3nt: TGTGCCAGCAGCTTAGATTCTAGTGGCCACACCTTC

abundance: NA
d_gene: TRBD2
v_gene: TRBV5-1
j_gene: TRBJ2-7
len: 14
CDR3aa: CASSRTSREVEQYF
CDR3nt: TGCGCCAGCAGCCGGACTAGCAGGGAAGTCGAGCAGTACTTC

abundance: NA
d_gene: NA
v_gene: TRBV11-2
j_gene: TRBJ1-1
len: 15
CDR3aa: CASSLRVQGGTEAFF
CDR3nt: TGTGCCAGCAGCTTGAGGGTACAGGGAGGAACTGAAGCTTTCTTT

abundance: NA
d_gene: TRBD1
v_gene: TRBV15
j_gene: TRBJ2-2
len: 16
CDR3aa: CATSGDRQGFTGELFF
CDR3nt: TGTGCCACCAGCGGAGACCGACAGGGATTTACCGGGGAGCTGTTTTTT

abundance: NA
d_gene: NA
v_gene: TRBV7-2
j_gene: TRBJ2-1
len: 15
CDR3aa: CASSPVGREYNEQFF
CDR3nt: TGTGCCAGCAGCCCAGTTGGAAGAGAATACAATGAGCAGTTCTTC

abundance: few
d_gene: NA
v_gene: TRBV2
j_gene: TRBJ2-3
len: 11
CDR3aa: CASVSTDTQYF
CDR3nt: TGTGCCAGCGTTAGCACAGATACGCAGTATTTT

abundance: few
d_gene: NA
v_gene: TRBV7-2
j_gene: TRBJ2-7
len: 13
CDR3aa: CASSSAGSYEQYF
CDR3nt: TGTGCCAGCAGCTCCGCGGGTTCCTACGAGCAGTACTTC

abundance: few
d_gene: NA
v_gene: TRBV27
j_gene: TRBJ2-3
len: 14
CDR3aa: CASPQTASTDTQYF
CDR3nt: TGTGCCAGCCCCCAAACAGCTAGCACAGATACGCAGTATTTT

abundance: many
d_gene: TRBD1
v_gene: TRBV10-3
j_gene: TRBJ2-7
len: 14
CDR3aa: CAISATGESNEQYF
CDR3nt: TGTGCCATCAGTGCGACAGGGGAATCGAATGAGCAGTACTTC

abundance: NA
d_gene: NA
v_gene: TRBV29-1
j_gene: TRBJ1-1
len: 13
CDR3aa: CSVEEGGSTEAFF
CDR3nt: TGCAGCGTTGAAGAAGGGGGGAGCACTGAAGCTTTCTTT

abundance: NA
d_gene: NA
v_gene: TRBV6-1
j_gene: TRBJ2-6
len: 15
CDR3aa: CASSPTGSGANVLTF
CDR3nt: TGTGCCAGCAGCCCTACAGGGTCTGGGGCCAACGTCCTGACTTTC

abundance: few
d_gene: TRBD2
v_gene: TRBV5-1
j_gene: TRBJ2-1
len: 18
CDR3aa: CASSLALASGSLSVEQFF
CDR3nt: TGCGCCAGCAGCTTGGCGTTGGCTAGCGGGAGCCTCTCGGTTGAGCAGTTCTTC

abundance: NA
d_gene: NA
v_gene: TRBV5-1
j_gene: TRBJ2-7
len: 15
CDR3aa: CASSWGVGRTYEQYF
CDR3nt: TGCGCCAGCAGCTGGGGCGTGGGACGGACCTACGAGCAGTACTTC

abundance: once
d_gene: NA
v_gene: TRBV2
j_gene: TRBJ2-1
len: 14
CDR3aa: CASSIRGAYNEQFF
CDR3nt: TGTGCCAGCAGCATCAGGGGGGCCTACAATGAGCAGTTCTTC

abundance: few
d_gene: NA
v_gene: TRBV12-3/TRBV12-4
j_gene: TRBJ1-5
len: 15
CDR3aa: CASSPQGISNQPQHF
CDR3nt: TGTGCCAGCAGTCCCCAGGGAATCAGCAATCAGCCCCAGCATTTT

abundance: few
d_gene: TRBD1
v_gene: TRBV20-1
j_gene: TRBJ2-7
len: 14
CDR3aa: CSALRDRGPYEQYF
CDR3nt: TGCAGTGCCCTCCGGGACAGGGGGCCCTACGAGCAGTACTTC

abundance: NA
d_gene: TRBD1
v_gene: TRBV7-8
j_gene: TRBJ2-5
len: 15
CDR3aa: CASSSGQGGGETQYF
CDR3nt: TGTGCCAGCAGCTCCGGACAGGGAGGTGGTGAGACCCAGTACTTC

abundance: NA
d_gene: NA
v_gene: TRBV6-5
j_gene: TRBJ1-4
len: 13
CDR3aa: CASRRPGLEKLFF
CDR3nt: TGTGCCAGCAGACGTCCGGGACTTGAAAAACTGTTTTTT

abundance: NA
d_gene: TRBD1
v_gene: TRBV20-1
j_gene: TRBJ2-5
len: 13
CDR3aa: CSANEGARETQYF
CDR3nt: TGCAGTGCGAACGAGGGGGCGAGAGAGACCCAGTACTTC

abundance: few
d_gene: NA
v_gene: TRBV20-1
j_gene: TRBJ1-2
len: 11
CDR3aa: CSARTWDGYTF
CDR3nt: TGCAGTGCCAGGACCTGGGACGGCTACACCTTC

abundance: few
d_gene: TRBD1
v_gene: TRBV5-4
j_gene: TRBJ1-1
len: 15
CDR3aa: CASSLDRGLNTEAFF
CDR3nt: TGTGCCAGCAGCTTGGACAGGGGTTTGAACACTGAAGCTTTCTTT